This T cell receptor (beta chain) was captured in a study of T cell responses to AZD1222 COVID-19 vaccine. Germline V CDR1 and CDR2: SGHDT, YYEEEE. CDR3 size: 14 residues. Trimming pared 4 bases from V and 7 bases from J, leaving 17 bases between. Method: immunoSEQ multiplex PCR; TCRdb's copy keeps in-frame clones and lacks some. The top ten hold 2.5% to 3% of the sample, which has 100,000 to 120,000 clones, approximately 94% seen once. The chain is built from TRBV5-6 and TRBJ1-2, with a tentative D call TRBD1 (5 bases). The material sequenced was peripheral blood, taken 28 days after the second AZD1222 dose. The clonotype originates from an adult who received the AZD1222 COVID-19 vaccine. The DNA of the CDR3 is TGTGCCAGCAGCGGAGGGCTTGGGGACTTTGGCTACACCTTC. It specifies CASSGGLGDFGYTF.